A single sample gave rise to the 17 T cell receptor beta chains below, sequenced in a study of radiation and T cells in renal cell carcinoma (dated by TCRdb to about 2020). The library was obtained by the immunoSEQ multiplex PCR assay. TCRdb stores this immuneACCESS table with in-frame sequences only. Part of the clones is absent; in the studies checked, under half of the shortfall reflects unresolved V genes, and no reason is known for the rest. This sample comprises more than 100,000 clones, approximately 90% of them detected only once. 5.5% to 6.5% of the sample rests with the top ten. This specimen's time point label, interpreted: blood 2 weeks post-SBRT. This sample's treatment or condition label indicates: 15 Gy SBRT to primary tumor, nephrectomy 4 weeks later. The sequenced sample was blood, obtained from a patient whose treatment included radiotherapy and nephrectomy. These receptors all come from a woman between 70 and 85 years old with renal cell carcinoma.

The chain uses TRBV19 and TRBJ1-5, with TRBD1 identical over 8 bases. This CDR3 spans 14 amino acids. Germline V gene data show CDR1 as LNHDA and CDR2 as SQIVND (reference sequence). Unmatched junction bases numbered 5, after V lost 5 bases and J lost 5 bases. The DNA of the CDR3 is TGTGCCAGTAGTCGGACAGGGAGGGATCAGCCCCAGCATTTT. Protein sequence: CASSRTGRDQPQHF.

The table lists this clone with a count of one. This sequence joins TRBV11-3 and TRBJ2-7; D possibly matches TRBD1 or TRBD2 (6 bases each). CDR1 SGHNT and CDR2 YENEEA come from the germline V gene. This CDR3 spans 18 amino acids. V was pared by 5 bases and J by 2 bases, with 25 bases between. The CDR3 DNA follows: TGTGCCAGCAGCCCGGAGAGTGTGGGTCCGAGGGGGGCCTACGAGCAGTACTTC. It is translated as CASSPESVGPRGAYEQYF.

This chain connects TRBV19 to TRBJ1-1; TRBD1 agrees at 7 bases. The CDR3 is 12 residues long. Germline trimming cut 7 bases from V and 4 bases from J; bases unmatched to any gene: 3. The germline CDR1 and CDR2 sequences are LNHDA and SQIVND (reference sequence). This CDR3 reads CASTDRVTEAFF. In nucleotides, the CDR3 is TGTGCCAGTACCGACAGGGTCACTGAAGCTTTCTTT.

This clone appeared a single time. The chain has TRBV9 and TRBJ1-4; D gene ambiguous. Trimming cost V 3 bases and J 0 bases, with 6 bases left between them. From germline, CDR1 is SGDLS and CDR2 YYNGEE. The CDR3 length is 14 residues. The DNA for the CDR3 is TGTGCCAGCAGCGGGACTGCAACTAATGAAAAACTGTTTTTT. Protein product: CASSGTATNEKLFF. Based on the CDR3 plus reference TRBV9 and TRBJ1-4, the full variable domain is DSGVTQTPKHLITATGQRVTLRCSPRSGDLSVYWYQQSLDQGLQFLIQYYNGEERAKGNILERFSAQQFPDLHSELNLSSLELGDSALYFCASSGTATNEKLFFGSGTQLSVL.

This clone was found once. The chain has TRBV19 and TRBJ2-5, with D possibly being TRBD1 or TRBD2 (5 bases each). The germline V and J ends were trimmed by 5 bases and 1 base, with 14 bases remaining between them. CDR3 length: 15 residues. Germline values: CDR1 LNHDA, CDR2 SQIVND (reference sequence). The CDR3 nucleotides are TGTGCCAGTAGTCCCCGGGACGGCCGCCAAGAGACCCAGTACTTC. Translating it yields CASSPRDGRQETQYF.

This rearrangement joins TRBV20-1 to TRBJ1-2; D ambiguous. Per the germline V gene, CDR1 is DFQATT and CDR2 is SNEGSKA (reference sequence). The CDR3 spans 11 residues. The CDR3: CRPSEDYGYTF. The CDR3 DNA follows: TGCAGGCCGTCAGAGGACTATGGCTACACCTTC.

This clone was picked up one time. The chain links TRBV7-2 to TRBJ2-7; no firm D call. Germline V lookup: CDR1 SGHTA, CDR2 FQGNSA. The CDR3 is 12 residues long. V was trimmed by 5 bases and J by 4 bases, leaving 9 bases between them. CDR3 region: CASSPDGYEQYF. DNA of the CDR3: TGTGCCAGCAGCCCAGACGGATACGAGCAGTACTTC.

The CDR3 coding sequence is TGTGCCAGCAGTGCGAGGACAGGGGAACCTGGGGCCAACGTCCTGACTTTC. It codes for CASSARTGEPGANVLTF. The chain is built from TRBV25-1 and TRBJ2-6; 9 positions agree with TRBD1. The CDR3 contains 17 residues. V trimming: 4 bases; J trimming: 2 bases; junction bases outside the gene matches: 6. CDR1 and CDR2 from the germline V gene are MGHDK and SYGVNS.

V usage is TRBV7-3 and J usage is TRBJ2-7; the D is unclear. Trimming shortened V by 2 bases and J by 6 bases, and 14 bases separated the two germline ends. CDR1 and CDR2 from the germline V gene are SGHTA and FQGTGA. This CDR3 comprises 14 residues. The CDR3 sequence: CASSLSPVKGEQYF. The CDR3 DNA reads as TGTGCCAGCAGCTTATCCCCAGTTAAGGGCGAGCAGTACTTC.

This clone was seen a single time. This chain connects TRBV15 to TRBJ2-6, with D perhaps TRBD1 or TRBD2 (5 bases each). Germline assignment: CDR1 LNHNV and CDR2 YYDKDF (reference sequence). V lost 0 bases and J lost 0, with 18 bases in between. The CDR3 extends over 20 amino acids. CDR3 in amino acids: CATSRDLSAGRASGANVLTF. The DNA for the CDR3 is TGTGCCACCAGCAGAGATCTTTCGGCAGGGAGAGCCTCTGGGGCCAACGTCCTGACTTTC. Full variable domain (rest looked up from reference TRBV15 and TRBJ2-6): DAMVIQNPRYQVTQFGKPVTLSCSQTLNHNVMYWYQQKSSQAPKLLFHYYDKDFNNEADTPDNFQSRRPNTSFCFLDIRSPGLGDTAMYLCATSRDLSAGRASGANVLTFGAGSRLTVL.

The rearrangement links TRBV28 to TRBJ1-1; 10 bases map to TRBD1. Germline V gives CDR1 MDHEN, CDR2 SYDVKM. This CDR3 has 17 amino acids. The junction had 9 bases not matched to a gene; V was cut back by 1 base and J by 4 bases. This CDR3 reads CASSLSFLGQGGTEAFF. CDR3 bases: TGTGCCAGCAGTTTATCCTTCCTCGGACAGGGGGGCACTGAAGCTTTCTTT.

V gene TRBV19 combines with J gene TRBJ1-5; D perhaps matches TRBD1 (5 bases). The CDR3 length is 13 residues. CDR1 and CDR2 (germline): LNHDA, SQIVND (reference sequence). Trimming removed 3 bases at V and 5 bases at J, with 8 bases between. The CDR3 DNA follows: TGTGCCAGTAGTATTCCGGGGGATCAGCCCCAGCATTTT. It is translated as CASSIPGDQPQHF.

The CDR3 sequence is CASSLEGGSGELFF. For the CDR3, the DNA is TGTGCCAGCAGCTTAGAGGGGGGTTCCGGGGAGCTGTTTTTT. The rearrangement uses TRBV7-8 and TRBJ2-2; D assignment may be TRBD1 or TRBD2 (6 bases each). The CDR3 is 14 residues long. Trimming stripped 1 base from V and 6 bases from J, with 9 bases between. CDR1 SGHVS and CDR2 FQNEAQ come from the germline V gene.

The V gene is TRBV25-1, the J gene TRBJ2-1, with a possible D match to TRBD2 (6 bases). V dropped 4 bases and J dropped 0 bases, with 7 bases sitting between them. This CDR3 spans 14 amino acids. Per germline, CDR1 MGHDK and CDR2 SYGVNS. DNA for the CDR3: TGTGCCAGCAGTGGACTAGGCTCCTACAATGAGCAGTTCTTC. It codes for CASSGLGSYNEQFF.

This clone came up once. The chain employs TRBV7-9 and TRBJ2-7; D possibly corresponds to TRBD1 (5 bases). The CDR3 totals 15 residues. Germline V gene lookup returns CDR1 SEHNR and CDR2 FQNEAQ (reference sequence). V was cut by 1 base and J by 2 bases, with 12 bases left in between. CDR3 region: CASSLGYRKPYEQYF. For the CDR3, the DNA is TGTGCCAGCAGCTTAGGGTACAGGAAGCCCTACGAGCAGTACTTC.

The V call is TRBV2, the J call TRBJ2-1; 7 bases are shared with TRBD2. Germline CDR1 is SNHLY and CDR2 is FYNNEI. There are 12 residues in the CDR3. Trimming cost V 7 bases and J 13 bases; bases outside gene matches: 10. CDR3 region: CASKGISGPQFF. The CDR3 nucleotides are TGTGCCAGCAAGGGGATTAGCGGGCCCCAGTTCTTC.

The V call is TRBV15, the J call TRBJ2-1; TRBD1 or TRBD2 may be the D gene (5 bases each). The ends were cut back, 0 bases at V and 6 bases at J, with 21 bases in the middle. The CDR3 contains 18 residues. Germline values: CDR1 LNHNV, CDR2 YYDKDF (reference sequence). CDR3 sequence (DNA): TGTGCCACCAGCAGAGATCCTCCAGGCGAGGGGAAAATCAATGAGCAGTTCTTC. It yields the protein CATSRDPPGEGKINEQFF.